Listed below are T cell receptor beta chains from one sample, sequenced in a study of control samples from healthy donors and cancer patients. Measured with immunoSEQ multiplex PCR; TCRdb has only the in-frame clones, and not every one. The sample comprises 170,000 or so clones, around 94% of which are singletons, and approximately 1.4% rests with the top ten. The sample consisted of blood. These receptors were obtained from a woman younger than 35 in good health. Both conserved end residues are part of each CDR3. D genes are given only for firm matches. Size is stated for part of the rows, as once, few or many counts, or as a class when the clone is expanded.

J: TRBJ2-7
D: TRBD2
V: TRBV3-1/TRBV3-2
size: -
DNA: TGTGCCAGCAGCCAAGATCTACTAGCGGTGATGGTATCCTACGAGCAGTACTTC
CDR3: CASSQDLLAVMVSYEQYF

J: TRBJ1-2
D: -
V: TRBV4-1
size: -
DNA: TGCGCCAGCAGCCAAGATAGGAATGGCTACACCTTC
CDR3: CASSQDRNGYTF

J: TRBJ1-5
D: TRBD1
V: TRBV2
size: -
DNA: TGTGCCAGCAGTGACGACAGGGGAAATCAGCCCCAGCATTTT
CDR3: CASSDDRGNQPQHF

J: TRBJ2-1
D: -
V: TRBV5-6
size: -
DNA: TGTGCCAGCAGCTTGCCGGGACGATTTGTCTCCTACAATGAGCAGTTCTTC
CDR3: CASSLPGRFVSYNEQFF

J: TRBJ1-3
D: TRBD1
V: TRBV10-3
size: -
DNA: TGTGCCACCGAGAGGACAGGGGGCACGGGAAACACCATATATTTT
CDR3: CATERTGGTGNTIYF

J: TRBJ1-2
D: -
V: TRBV7-2
size: -
DNA: TGTGCCAGCAGCCAGGACAGAGTCTATGGCTACACCTTC
CDR3: CASSQDRVYGYTF

J: TRBJ2-3
D: -
V: TRBV7-2
size: -
DNA: TGTGCCAGCAGCCCGCTCCTCAGAGATACGCAGTATTTT
CDR3: CASSPLLRDTQYF

J: TRBJ2-5
D: -
V: TRBV5-6
size: -
DNA: TGTGCCAGCAGCTCTGGGGAGGATGGAGAGACCCAGTACTTC
CDR3: CASSSGEDGETQYF

J: TRBJ1-1
D: -
V: TRBV7-9
size: once
DNA: TGTGCCAGCAGCTCCGGCGTTGGGGAAGGCACTGAAGCTTTCTTT
CDR3: CASSSGVGEGTEAFF

J: TRBJ2-7
D: -
V: TRBV28
size: once
DNA: TGTGCCAGCAGTTTTTCCATCAGGCGGTCCTCCTACGAGCAGTACTTC
CDR3: CASSFSIRRSSYEQYF

J: TRBJ1-1
D: TRBD1
V: TRBV6-2/TRBV6-3
size: once
DNA: TGTGCCAGCAGTTACCAGGGGGCAGGTACTGAAGCTTTCTTT
CDR3: CASSYQGAGTEAFF

J: TRBJ2-5
D: -
V: TRBV14
size: -
DNA: TGTGCCAGCAGCCAAGTTAAGTACCAAGAGACCCAGTACTTC
CDR3: CASSQVKYQETQYF

J: TRBJ1-5
D: -
V: TRBV27
size: -
DNA: TGTGCCAGCAGTTTATCAAGTCTGGTCAATCAGCCCCAGCATTTT
CDR3: CASSLSSLVNQPQHF

J: TRBJ2-2
D: TRBD2
V: TRBV10-2
size: -
DNA: TGCGCCAGCAGATTAGCGGGGGGGAGACAAACCGGGGAGCTGTTTTTT
CDR3: CASRLAGGRQTGELFF

J: TRBJ1-1
D: -
V: TRBV18
size: -
DNA: TGTGCCAGCTCACCGTCACGGAGGGCGGTGGCTTTCTTT
CDR3: CASSPSRRAVAFF

J: TRBJ2-7
D: -
V: TRBV2
size: -
DNA: TGTGCCAGCAGTGAAGATCAGCAGCCGGGATCCTACGAGCAGTACTTC
CDR3: CASSEDQQPGSYEQYF

J: TRBJ2-2
D: -
V: TRBV5-1
size: -
DNA: TGCGCCAGCAGCCTCAGGGACACGGCTTACACCGGGGAGCTGTTTTTT
CDR3: CASSLRDTAYTGELFF

J: TRBJ2-7
D: -
V: TRBV21-1
size: -
DNA: TGTGCCAGCAGCAAGGGTCATGGCTACGAGCAGTACTTC
CDR3: CASSKGHGYEQYF

J: TRBJ1-1
D: -
V: TRBV11-3
size: once
DNA: TGTGCCAGCAGCCAGAGGGGAACGAACACTGAAGCTTTCTTT
CDR3: CASSQRGTNTEAFF

J: TRBJ1-1
D: -
V: TRBV5-1
size: -
DNA: TGCGCCAGCAGCTTGGGGGCAGACACTGAAGCTTTCTTT
CDR3: CASSLGADTEAFF

J: TRBJ1-2
D: -
V: TRBV28
size: -
DNA: TGTGCCAGCAGGGTAGAGCGCCCTAACTATGGCTACACCTTC
CDR3: CASRVERPNYGYTF

J: TRBJ2-1
D: -
V: TRBV14
size: -
DNA: TGTGCCAGCAGCCAATGGTGGGGTGACTACAATGAGCAGTTCTTC
CDR3: CASSQWWGDYNEQFF

J: TRBJ2-3
D: TRBD2
V: TRBV9
size: -
DNA: TGTGCCAGCAGCACCCGCCTCGGGACTAGCGAGGATACGCAGTATTTT
CDR3: CASSTRLGTSEDTQYF

J: TRBJ2-1
D: -
V: TRBV6-2/TRBV6-3
size: -
DNA: TGTGCCAGCAGTTGGGAGGTCGGGCTGCAGTTCTTC
CDR3: CASSWEVGLQFF

J: TRBJ1-1
D: -
V: TRBV7-9
size: -
DNA: TGTGCCAGCAGCTTCGGGGGGGGCACTGAAGCTTTCTTT
CDR3: CASSFGGGTEAFF

J: TRBJ2-1
D: TRBD2
V: TRBV7-2
size: -
DNA: TGTGCCAGCAGCTTGGCGGTTAGCGGGAACAATGAGCAGTTCTTC
CDR3: CASSLAVSGNNEQFF

J: TRBJ1-1
D: TRBD1
V: TRBV19
size: -
DNA: TGTGCCAGTAGTACCTCTAGACAGGGTATAGGAATTTTCACTGAAGCTTTCTTT
CDR3: CASSTSRQGIGIFTEAFF

J: TRBJ2-5
D: -
V: TRBV7-2
size: -
DNA: TGTGCCAGCAGCTTAGGGAGCGGTACTGAGACCCAGTACTTC
CDR3: CASSLGSGTETQYF

J: TRBJ1-4
D: TRBD1
V: TRBV7-8
size: -
DNA: TGTGCCAGCAGCCCAGCCGGGACAGGGAATGAAAAACTGTTTTTT
CDR3: CASSPAGTGNEKLFF

J: TRBJ1-4
D: TRBD1
V: TRBV6-1
size: -
DNA: TGTGCCAGCACCAAGCGATCAGGGGGGTTGGAAAAACTGTTTTTT
CDR3: CASTKRSGGLEKLFF

J: TRBJ2-2
D: TRBD2
V: TRBV2
size: few
DNA: TGTGCCAGCAGCCCCTATCTAGCGGGAGCCACCGGGGAGCTGTTTTTT
CDR3: CASSPYLAGATGELFF

J: TRBJ2-6
D: -
V: TRBV9
size: -
DNA: TGTGCCAGCAGCGTTGGGGAATCCGGGGCCAACGTCCTGACTTTC
CDR3: CASSVGESGANVLTF

J: TRBJ2-7
D: -
V: TRBV5-1
size: -
DNA: TGCGCCAGCAGCTTGGAAGGATCCTACGAGCAGTACTTC
CDR3: CASSLEGSYEQYF

J: TRBJ2-7
D: -
V: TRBV28
size: -
DNA: TGTGCCAGCAGTTTTTTTCCCTTAGGGGACGAGCAGTACTTC
CDR3: CASSFFPLGDEQYF

J: TRBJ2-1
D: TRBD1
V: TRBV2
size: -
DNA: TGTGCCAGCAGTGCCCAGGACAGGGTTAATGAGCAGTTCTTC
CDR3: CASSAQDRVNEQFF

J: TRBJ1-3
D: -
V: TRBV18
size: -
DNA: TGTGCCACCACCTCAAGCTCTGGAAACACCATATATTTT
CDR3: CATTSSSGNTIYF

J: TRBJ1-2
D: -
V: TRBV7-2
size: once
DNA: TGTGCCAGCAGCCCAAGACAGGCCCTCGACTATGGCTACACCTTC
CDR3: CASSPRQALDYGYTF

J: TRBJ2-1
D: TRBD1
V: TRBV4-3
size: -
DNA: TGCGCCAGCAGCCAAGATCACACAGGGGCTCGGTACAATGAGCAGTTCTTC
CDR3: CASSQDHTGARYNEQFF

J: TRBJ2-3
D: -
V: TRBV28
size: -
DNA: TGTGCCAGCAGACCTGGGTTGGATACGCAGTATTTT
CDR3: CASRPGLDTQYF

J: TRBJ1-2
D: TRBD1
V: TRBV28
size: -
DNA: TGTGCCAGCAGTTTCCCCGGGACAGCTTATGGCTACACCTTC
CDR3: CASSFPGTAYGYTF

J: TRBJ2-5
D: TRBD1
V: TRBV18
size: once
DNA: TGTGCCAGCTCACCCGGGACAGGGGGCTATCAAGAGACCCAGTACTTC
CDR3: CASSPGTGGYQETQYF

J: TRBJ1-4
D: TRBD1
V: TRBV6-1
size: few
DNA: TGTGCCAGCAGTGTAAGGGACAGGGGGAATCGTATGATCGAAAAACTGTTTTTT
CDR3: CASSVRDRGNRMIEKLFF

J: TRBJ2-7
D: TRBD1
V: TRBV5-6
size: -
DNA: TGTGCCAGCAGCTCGACAGGGTTAAACGAGCAGTACTTC
CDR3: CASSSTGLNEQYF

J: TRBJ1-2
D: -
V: TRBV7-8
size: -
DNA: TGTGCCAGCAGCTTAGCGAAGCAGGTCTATGGCTACACCTTC
CDR3: CASSLAKQVYGYTF

J: TRBJ1-6
D: TRBD1
V: TRBV4-1
size: -
DNA: TGCGCCAGCAGCGCTAACACAGGGGGCGAGGGGCCCCTCCACTTT
CDR3: CASSANTGGEGPLHF

J: TRBJ2-5
D: -
V: TRBV2
size: -
DNA: TGTGCCAGCAGTGGGTCGGAGGGTCGGGAGACCCAGTACTTC
CDR3: CASSGSEGRETQYF

J: TRBJ1-2
D: -
V: TRBV20-1
size: -
DNA: TGCAGTCTGGGTGGCTATGGCTACACCTTC
CDR3: CSLGGYGYTF

J: TRBJ1-6
D: -
V: TRBV11-2
size: -
DNA: TGTGCCAGCAGCTTAGGGCCGAGAGATTCACCCCTCCACTTT
CDR3: CASSLGPRDSPLHF

J: TRBJ2-1
D: -
V: TRBV4-2
size: once
DNA: TGTGCCAGCAGCCAAGATCTGGGGGGGGCACCGGGTAACAATGAGCAGTTCTTC
CDR3: CASSQDLGGAPGNNEQFF

J: TRBJ2-2
D: -
V: TRBV1
size: -
DNA: TGCACCAGCAGCCAAAGGGCTAGCGGAAACACCGGGGAGCTGTTTTTT
CDR3: CTSSQRASGNTGELFF

J: TRBJ2-3
D: TRBD2
V: TRBV6-1
size: -
DNA: TGTGCCAGCAGTGAAACTAGCGGGGGTGCAGATACGCAGTATTTT
CDR3: CASSETSGGADTQYF

J: TRBJ1-2
D: -
V: TRBV28
size: -
DNA: TGTGCCAGCAGTTTACGGGACGGTGGCTACACCTTC
CDR3: CASSLRDGGYTF

J: TRBJ2-6
D: -
V: TRBV27
size: -
DNA: TGTGCCAGCAGTCTTAACTCTGGGGCCAACGTCCTGACTTTC
CDR3: CASSLNSGANVLTF

J: TRBJ2-7
D: -
V: TRBV27
size: -
DNA: TGTGCCAGCAGTTTTAGAACTAGCTCCTACGAGCAGTACTTC
CDR3: CASSFRTSSYEQYF